These T cell receptor beta chains were read from a single sample in a study of a mutant IDH1 vaccine in newly diagnosed glioma. The assay was immunoSEQ multiplex PCR, and TCRdb's table has in-frame clones only and misses some. The sample lists around 92,000 clones; roughly four fifths were seen once. This sample comprised PBMCs, obtained from a glioma patient treated with radiotherapy, temozolomide or both. Source of these receptors: a woman aged 45 to 65 with glioma. Each CDR3 is given with its conserved first and last residue. D genes are given only for firm matches. The size field is filled for only some rows; it gives once, few, many or a size class.

>-|TRBV15|-|TRBJ2-3
CATSRDGGGTDTQYF
TGTGCCACCAGCAGAGATGGGGGTGGCACAGATACGCAGTATTTT
>-|TRBV6-5|-|TRBJ1-5
CASTLRGDGNQPQHF
TGTGCCAGCACCCTAAGAGGGGACGGCAATCAGCCCCAGCATTTT
>-|TRBV7-6|-|TRBJ2-7
CASSRRGFEQYF
TGTGCCAGCAGCCGGAGGGGTTTCGAGCAGTACTTC
>-|TRBV7-9|TRBD1|TRBJ2-5
CASSSIPDRRYQETQYF
TGTGCCAGCAGCTCAATCCCGGACAGGAGGTACCAAGAGACCCAGTACTTC
>-|TRBV4-1|TRBD1|TRBJ1-3
CASSPGQGPNTIYF
TGCGCCAGCAGCCCGGGACAGGGTCCGAACACCATATATTTT
>once|TRBV5-4|-|TRBJ1-2
CASSLTTVPDYGYTF
TGTGCCAGCAGCTTGACGACAGTGCCGGACTATGGCTACACCTTC
>few|TRBV2|TRBD1|TRBJ1-6
CASSEQDRDYSPLHF
TGTGCCAGCAGTGAACAGGACAGGGATTATTCACCCCTCCACTTT
>-|TRBV7-9|TRBD1|TRBJ1-6
CASSLGQGRSPLHF
TGTGCCAGCAGCCTAGGACAGGGCAGGTCACCCCTCCACTTT
>-|TRBV28|-|TRBJ1-1
CASSRDGTAFF
TGTGCCAGCAGTCGGGACGGGACGGCTTTCTTT
>-|TRBV10-3|TRBD2|TRBJ2-2
CAISESKLAGYTGELFF
TGTGCCATCAGTGAGTCGAAACTAGCGGGTTACACCGGGGAGCTGTTTTTT
>-|TRBV7-9|TRBD1|TRBJ1-2
CASSYLGTGATRGGYTF
TGTGCCAGCAGCTACCTCGGGACAGGGGCTACTAGGGGTGGCTACACCTTC
>-|TRBV7-2|-|TRBJ2-7
CASSRASQPTLGDF
TGTGCCAGCAGCCGTGCTTCACAGCCCACCCTGGGGGACTTC
>-|TRBV5-4|-|TRBJ2-7
CASSSWGPDEQYF
TGTGCCAGCAGCTCTTGGGGGCCGGACGAGCAGTACTTC
>-|TRBV11-2|-|TRBJ2-3
CASSLVGTTDTQYF
TGTGCCAGCAGCTTAGTGGGTACGACAGATACGCAGTATTTT
>-|TRBV19|-|TRBJ2-4
CASSLLLAKNIQYF
TGTGCCAGTAGTCTCCTCCTAGCCAAAAACATTCAGTACTTC
>-|TRBV5-1|-|TRBJ1-2
CASRFTSTSRAGYTF
TGCGCCAGCAGGTTCACATCGACCTCACGGGCTGGCTACACCTTC
>-|TRBV27|-|TRBJ1-1
CASSLTANTEAFF
TGTGCCAGCAGTTTGACCGCGAACACTGAAGCTTTCTTT
>-|TRBV27|-|TRBJ2-5
CASSLTYSYQETQYF
TGTGCCAGCAGCCTGACATACAGTTACCAAGAGACCCAGTACTTC
>-|TRBV5-1|TRBD1|TRBJ1-2
CASSLGGGGNGYTF
TGCGCCAGCAGCTTGGGAGGGGGCGGAAATGGCTACACCTTC
>once|TRBV10-3|-|TRBJ1-1
CAISESTTEAFF
TGTGCCATCAGTGAGTCGACCACTGAAGCTTTCTTT
>-|TRBV5-1|TRBD1|TRBJ1-2
CASSLGQGAGGYTF
TGCGCCAGCAGCCTCGGACAGGGGGCCGGAGGCTACACCTTC
>-|TRBV19|-|TRBJ2-7
CASSASAYEQYF
TGTGCCAGTAGTGCGTCCGCCTACGAGCAGTACTTC
>-|TRBV5-1|-|TRBJ1-2
CASSHDQQASYGYTF
TGCGCCAGCAGCCACGACCAACAGGCCAGCTATGGCTACACCTTC
>-|TRBV7-6|-|TRBJ2-7
CASSFDNYEQYF
TGTGCCAGCAGCTTTGACAACTACGAGCAGTACTTC
>-|TRBV7-9|-|TRBJ1-2
CASSLDGGLSGYTF
TGTGCCAGCAGCTTAGATGGGGGCCTGAGTGGCTACACCTTC
>few|TRBV6-5|-|TRBJ2-7
CASSYLGGEQYF
TGTGCCAGCAGTTACCTAGGGGGCGAGCAGTACTTC
>-|TRBV5-1|-|TRBJ1-4
CASMETGYGEKLFF
TGCGCCAGCATGGAAACAGGTTACGGTGAAAAACTGTTTTTT
>-|TRBV27|-|TRBJ1-5
CASSLGSGEQPQHF
TGTGCCAGCAGTTTAGGGTCAGGGGAACAGCCCCAGCATTTT
>-|TRBV6-5|TRBD1|TRBJ1-1
CASRVRQGGTEAFF
TGTGCCAGCAGAGTTAGACAGGGGGGCACTGAAGCTTTCTTT
>-|TRBV6-6|-|TRBJ1-5
CASSYRDWDQPQHF
TGTGCCAGCAGTTACCGGGACTGGGATCAGCCCCAGCATTTT
>-|TRBV18|-|TRBJ2-1
CASSLYTPGEQFF
TGTGCCAGCTCCCTATACACTCCGGGAGAGCAGTTCTTC
>-|TRBV9|TRBD1|TRBJ2-1
CASSVGQGLGNEQFF
TGTGCCAGCAGCGTAGGACAGGGCTTAGGGAATGAGCAGTTCTTC
>-|TRBV7-2|-|TRBJ1-3
CASSLLGNTIYF
TGTGCCAGCAGCTTACTGGGAAACACCATATATTTT
>-|TRBV5-1|-|TRBJ1-2
CASRFGTGVNYGYTF
TGCGCCAGCAGATTTGGCACAGGAGTTAACTATGGCTACACCTTC
>-|TRBV11-2|TRBD1|TRBJ1-5
CASSTGTGVNQPQHF
TGTGCCAGCAGCACTGGGACAGGGGTCAATCAGCCCCAGCATTTT
>-|TRBV19|TRBD1|TRBJ2-2
CASSIRSGQGVSGELFF
TGTGCCAGTAGTATCCGTTCGGGACAGGGGGTCTCCGGGGAGCTGTTTTTT
>-|TRBV11-2|-|TRBJ1-1
CASTFAGGIGNTEAFF
TGTGCCAGCACCTTTGCGGGAGGGATAGGAAACACTGAAGCTTTCTTT
>-|TRBV9|-|TRBJ2-7
CASSPTPGPAYEQYF
TGTGCCAGCAGCCCCACGCCGGGCCCCGCCTACGAGCAGTACTTC
>once|TRBV29-1|-|TRBJ1-4
CSVYRDEKLFF
TGCAGCGTCTACAGGGATGAAAAACTGTTTTTT
>-|TRBV19|-|TRBJ1-1
CASSPWTGNTEAFF
TGTGCCAGTAGTCCCTGGACGGGGAACACTGAAGCTTTCTTT
>-|TRBV19|-|TRBJ1-3
CASSFERNTIYF
TGTGCCAGTAGTTTCGAGAGAAACACCATATATTTT
>few|TRBV18|-|TRBJ1-1
CASSPPGRLATEAFF
TGTGCCAGCTCACCACCAGGGCGGTTGGCCACTGAAGCTTTCTTT
>-|TRBV5-1|-|TRBJ2-2
CASSSGQNTGELFF
TGCGCCAGCAGCTCGGGACAGAACACCGGGGAGCTGTTTTTT
>-|TRBV11-2|-|TRBJ1-5
CASSPGGQPQHF
TGTGCCAGCAGCCCCGGGGGTCAGCCCCAGCATTTT
>-|TRBV9|TRBD1|TRBJ2-1
CASSYRAGGNYNEQFF
TGTGCCAGCAGCTACAGGGCAGGGGGCAACTACAATGAGCAGTTCTTC